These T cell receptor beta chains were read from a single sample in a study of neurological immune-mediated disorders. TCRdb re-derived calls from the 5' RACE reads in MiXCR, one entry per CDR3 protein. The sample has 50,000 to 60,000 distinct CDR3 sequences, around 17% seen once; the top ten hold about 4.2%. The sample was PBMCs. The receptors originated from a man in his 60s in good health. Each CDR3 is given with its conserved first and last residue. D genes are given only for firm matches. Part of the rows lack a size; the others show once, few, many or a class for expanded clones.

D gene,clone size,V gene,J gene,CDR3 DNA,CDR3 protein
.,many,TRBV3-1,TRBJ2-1,TGTGCCAGCAGCCAAGGGAGAAATGAGCAGTTCTTC,CASSQGRNEQFF
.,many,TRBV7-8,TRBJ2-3,TGTGCCAGCAGCTTAGTTCTGAAAAGCACAGATACGCAGTATTTT,CASSLVLKSTDTQYF
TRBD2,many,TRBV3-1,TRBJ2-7,TGTGCCAGCGCTTCGTCGGGGGGTAGCGAGCAGTACTTC,CASASSGGSEQYF
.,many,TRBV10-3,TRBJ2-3,TGTGCCATCAGTGACTTCCTTGGGACCCCGGGGGCCGATACGCAGTATTTT,CAISDFLGTPGADTQYF
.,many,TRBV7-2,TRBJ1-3,TGTGCCAGCAGCTCCTCTCGGGGTTCTGGAAACACCATATATTTT,CASSSSRGSGNTIYF
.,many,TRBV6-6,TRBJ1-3,TGTGCCAGCGGTAGGGACCCATCATCTGGAAACACCATATATTTT,CASGRDPSSGNTIYF
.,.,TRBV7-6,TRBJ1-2,.,CASSFYICSAREQGTYGYTF
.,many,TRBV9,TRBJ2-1,TGTGCCAGCAGCGTTGCAGGCAGCGGCAATGAGCAGTTCTTC,CASSVAGSGNEQFF
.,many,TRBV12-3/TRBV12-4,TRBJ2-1,TGTGCCAGCAGCCCGGACGTGGACAATGAGCAGTTCTTC,CASSPDVDNEQFF
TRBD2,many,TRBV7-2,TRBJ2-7,TGTGCCAGCAGCCGTATTAGCGGGAGGGCCGGCGAGCAGTACTTC,CASSRISGRAGEQYF
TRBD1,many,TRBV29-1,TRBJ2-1,TGCAGCGTTGATGGGACAGGGAAGTATGAGCAGTTCTTC,CSVDGTGKYEQFF
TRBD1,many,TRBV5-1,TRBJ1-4,TGCGCCAGCAGCTTGGAGCCAGGGGGCGCGGGTGAAAAACTGTTTTTT,CASSLEPGGAGEKLFF
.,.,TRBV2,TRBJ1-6,TGTGCCAGCAGTGACAGGGGAGATTCACCCCTCCACTTT,CASSDRGDSPLHF